This TCR beta chain was recorded in a study of early T cells in non-severe SARS-CoV-2 infection. V dropped 2 bases and J dropped 5 bases, with 24 bases sitting between them. Germline-derived CDR1 and CDR2 are SGHAT and FQNNGV. This CDR3 spans 18 amino acids. One entry per CDR3 protein results from TCRdb running MiXCR on the 5' RACE reads. Of some 80,000 distinct CDR3 sequences listed, roughly an eighth are singletons. This sequence was found in an adult who was a healthcare worker with PCR-confirmed SARS-CoV-2 infection or an uninfected control (not recorded which). Sequencing was performed on whole blood. The chain links TRBV11-2 to TRBJ1-1; D not certain. The CDR3 spells CASSLWPLSSDLITEAFF. CDR3 in DNA: TGTGCCAGCAGCTTATGGCCCCTAAGTTCCGATTTGATAACTGAAGCTTTCTTT.